These 5 T cell receptor beta chains were all obtained from the same sample, sequenced in a study of OX40 agonist ivuxolimab in advanced cancers. The library was built by means of the immunoSEQ multiplex PCR assay. The immuneACCESS repertoire file appears here via TCRdb, limited to in-frame rearrangements. These files lack a portion of the clones; in checked studies, under half of the deficit traces to unresolved V genes, and the cause of the others is not known. A total of about 100,000 clones appear in this sample, about nine tenths of them only once. The top ten constitute 0.16% of the sample. Specimen: CD4+ or CD8+ T cells sorted from blood, collected in a trial of the OX40 agonist ivuxolimab. The receptor source for this set is an adult with an advanced solid tumor such as melanoma, head and neck, liver or kidney cancer.

The V call is TRBV5-4, the J call TRBJ2-2; TRBD2 might be the D (5 bases). Germline V gene lookup returns CDR1 SGHNT and CDR2 YYREEE (reference sequence). This CDR3 spans 12 amino acids. The CDR3 DNA sequence: TGTGCTTTTGGCGGCGGGCACGGGGAGCTGTTTTTT. Amino acid sequence: CAFGGGHGELFF.

The chain recombines TRBV5-4 with TRBJ1-2; D unresolved. This CDR3 is 15 amino acids long. Looked up from germline, CDR1 is SGHNT and CDR2 is YYREEE (reference sequence). V dropped 0 bases and J dropped 0 bases, with 9 bases sitting between them. CDR3 bases: TGTGCCAGCAGCTTGGGCAGTCGAGCTAACTATGGCTACACCTTC. Its translation: CASSLGSRANYGYTF.

V usage is TRBV5-1 and J usage is TRBJ2-7, with D perhaps TRBD1 or TRBD2 (5 bases each). CDR1 SGHRS and CDR2 YFSETQ come from the germline V gene. V lost 2 bases and J lost 0, with 21 bases in between. There are 18 residues in the CDR3. CDR3 DNA: TGCGCCAGCAGCTTAACCGGGACGGCTCGCGCCAGCTCCTACGAGCAGTACTTC. The encoded protein is CASSLTGTARASSYEQYF.

The rearrangement uses TRBV5-4 and TRBJ1-5; tentatively, D is TRBD1 (5 bases). The germline CDR1 and CDR2 sequences are SGHNT and YYREEE (reference sequence). CDR3 length: 16 residues. The V end was cut by 2 bases, the J end by 4 bases, with 16 bases between. CDR3 protein: CASSFGGGGKNQPQHF. Written as DNA, the CDR3 is TGTGCCAGCAGCTTCGGGGGGGGAGGGAAGAATCAGCCCCAGCATTTT.

V gene TRBV4-1 combines with J gene TRBJ2-7; 7 bases align to TRBD2. This CDR3 region has 17 residues. Germline V gene sequence: CDR1 MGHRA, CDR2 YSYEKL. Trimming at V came to 0 bases and at J to 4 bases, leaving 12 bases not matched to a gene. This CDR3 is CASSQESGTGDRYEQYF. DNA of the CDR3: TGCGCCAGCAGCCAAGAAAGCGGGACGGGGGATAGGTACGAGCAGTACTTC.